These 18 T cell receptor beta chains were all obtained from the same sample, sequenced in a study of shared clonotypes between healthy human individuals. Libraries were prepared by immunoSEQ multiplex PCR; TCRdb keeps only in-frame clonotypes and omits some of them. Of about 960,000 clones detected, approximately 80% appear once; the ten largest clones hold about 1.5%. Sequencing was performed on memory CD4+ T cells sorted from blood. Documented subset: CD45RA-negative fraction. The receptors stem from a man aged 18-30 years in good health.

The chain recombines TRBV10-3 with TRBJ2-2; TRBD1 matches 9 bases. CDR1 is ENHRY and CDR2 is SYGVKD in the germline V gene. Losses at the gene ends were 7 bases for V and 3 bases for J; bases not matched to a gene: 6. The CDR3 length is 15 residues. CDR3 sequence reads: CAITPNRGHTGELFF. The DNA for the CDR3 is TGTGCCATCACTCCCAACAGGGGGCACACCGGGGAGCTGTTTTTT.

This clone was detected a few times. The CDR3 DNA reads as TGTGCCAGTAGTTACACGGGGGACTTAAGACATTCACCCCTCCACTTT. This encodes CASSYTGDLRHSPLHF. V and J are TRBV19 and TRBJ1-6; D might be TRBD1 (5 bases). V dropped 5 bases and J dropped 8 bases, with 19 bases sitting between them. Germline-derived CDR1 and CDR2 are LNHDA and SQIVND (reference sequence). This CDR3 has 16 amino acids.

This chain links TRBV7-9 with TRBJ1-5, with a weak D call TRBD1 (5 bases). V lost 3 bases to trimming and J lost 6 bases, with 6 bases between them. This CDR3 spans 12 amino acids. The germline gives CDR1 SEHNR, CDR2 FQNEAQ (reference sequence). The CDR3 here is CASSFGGQPQHF. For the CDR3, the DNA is TGTGCCAGCAGCTTCGGGGGTCAGCCCCAGCATTTT.

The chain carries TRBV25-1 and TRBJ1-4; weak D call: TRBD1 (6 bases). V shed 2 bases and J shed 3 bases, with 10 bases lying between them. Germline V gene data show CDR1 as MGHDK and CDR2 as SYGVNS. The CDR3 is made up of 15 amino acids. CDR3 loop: CASSEPGAANEKLFF. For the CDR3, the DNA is TGTGCCAGCAGTGAACCGGGGGCGGCTAATGAAAAACTGTTTTTT.

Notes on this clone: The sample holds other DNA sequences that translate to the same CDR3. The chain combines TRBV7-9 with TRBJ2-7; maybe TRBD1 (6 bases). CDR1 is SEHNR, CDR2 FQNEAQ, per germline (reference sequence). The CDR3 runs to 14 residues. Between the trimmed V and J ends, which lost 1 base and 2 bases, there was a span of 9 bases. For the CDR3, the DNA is TGTGCCAGCAGCTTAGGGACAGCGACCTACGAGCAGTACTTC. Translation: CASSLGTATYEQYF.

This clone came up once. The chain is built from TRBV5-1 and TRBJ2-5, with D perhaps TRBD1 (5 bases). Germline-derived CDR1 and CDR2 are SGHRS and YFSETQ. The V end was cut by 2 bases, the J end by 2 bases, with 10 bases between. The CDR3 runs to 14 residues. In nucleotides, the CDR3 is TGCGCCAGCAGCTTACAGGAGCAACAAGAGACCCAGTACTTC. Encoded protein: CASSLQEQQETQYF.

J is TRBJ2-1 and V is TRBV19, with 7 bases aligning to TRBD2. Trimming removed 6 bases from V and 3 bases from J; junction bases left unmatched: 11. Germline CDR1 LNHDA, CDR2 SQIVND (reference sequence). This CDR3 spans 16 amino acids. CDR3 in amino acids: CASRSLGGSNYNEQFF. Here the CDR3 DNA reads TGTGCCAGTAGGTCCTTAGGCGGGAGTAACTACAATGAGCAGTTCTTC.

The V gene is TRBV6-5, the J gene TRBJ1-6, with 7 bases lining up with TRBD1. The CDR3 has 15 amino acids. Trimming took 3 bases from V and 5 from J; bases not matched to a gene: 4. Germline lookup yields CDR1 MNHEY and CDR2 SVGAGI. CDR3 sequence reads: CASSYNRGNNSPLHF. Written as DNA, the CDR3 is TGTGCCAGCAGTTATAACAGGGGCAATAATTCACCCCTCCACTTT.

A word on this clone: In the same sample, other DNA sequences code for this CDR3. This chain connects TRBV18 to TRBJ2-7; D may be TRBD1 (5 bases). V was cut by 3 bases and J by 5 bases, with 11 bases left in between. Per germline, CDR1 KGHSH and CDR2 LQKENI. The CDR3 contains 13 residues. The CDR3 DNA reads TGTGCCAGCTCACCGGGCCAGGGCGACGAGCAGTACTTC. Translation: CASSPGQGDEQYF. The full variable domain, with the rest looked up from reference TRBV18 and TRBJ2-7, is NAGVMQNPRHLVRRRGQEARLRCSPMKGHSHVYWYRQLPEEGLKFMVYLQKENIIDESGMPKERFSAEFPKEGPSILRIQQVVRGDSAAYFCASSPGQGDEQYFGPGTRLTVT.

The CDR3 sequence is CASSFGGYNSPLHF. CDR3 coding DNA: TGTGCCAGCAGCTTTGGGGGTTATAATTCACCCCTCCACTTT. This chain uses TRBV7-8 with TRBJ1-6, with D possibly being TRBD1 (5 bases). V shed 3 bases and J shed 4 bases, with 7 bases lying between them. CDR3 length: 14 residues. Germline V gene data show CDR1 as SGHVS and CDR2 as FQNEAQ.

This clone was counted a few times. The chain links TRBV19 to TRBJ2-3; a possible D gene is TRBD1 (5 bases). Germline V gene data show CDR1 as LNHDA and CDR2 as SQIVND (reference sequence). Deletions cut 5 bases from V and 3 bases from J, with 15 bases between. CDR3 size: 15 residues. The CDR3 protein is CASSYGQGPTDTQYF. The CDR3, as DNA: TGTGCCAGTAGTTACGGCCAGGGCCCAACAGATACGCAGTATTTT.

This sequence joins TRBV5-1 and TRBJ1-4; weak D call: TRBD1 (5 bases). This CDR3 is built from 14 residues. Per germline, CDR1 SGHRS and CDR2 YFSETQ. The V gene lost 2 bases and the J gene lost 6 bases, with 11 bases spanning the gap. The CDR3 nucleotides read TGCGCCAGCAGCTTAGGAGGGGCGCATGAAAAACTGTTTTTT. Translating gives CASSLGGAHEKLFF.

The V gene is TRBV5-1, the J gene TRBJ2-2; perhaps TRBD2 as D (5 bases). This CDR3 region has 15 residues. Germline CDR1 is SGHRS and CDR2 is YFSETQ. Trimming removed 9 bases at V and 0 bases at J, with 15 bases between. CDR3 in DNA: TGCGCCACCAGAGGGAAAGGGTCGAACACCGGGGAGCTGTTTTTT. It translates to CATRGKGSNTGELFF.

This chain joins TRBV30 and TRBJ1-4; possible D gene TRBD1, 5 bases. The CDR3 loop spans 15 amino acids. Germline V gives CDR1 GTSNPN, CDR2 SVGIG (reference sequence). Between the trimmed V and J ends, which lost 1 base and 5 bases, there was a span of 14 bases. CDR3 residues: CAWSGGRIRNEKLFF. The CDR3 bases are TGTGCCTGGAGTGGGGGCCGGATACGAAATGAAAAACTGTTTTTT. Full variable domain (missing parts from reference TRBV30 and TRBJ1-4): SQTIHQWPATLVQPVGSPLSLECTVEGTSNPNLYWYRQAAGRGLQLLFYSVGIGQISSEVPQNLSASRPQDRQFILSSKKLLLSDSGFYLCAWSGGRIRNEKLFFGSGTQLSVL.

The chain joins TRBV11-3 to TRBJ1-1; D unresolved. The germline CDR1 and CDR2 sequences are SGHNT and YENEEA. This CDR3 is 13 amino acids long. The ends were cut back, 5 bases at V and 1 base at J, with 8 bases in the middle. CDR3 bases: TGTGCCAGCAGCATGCAGAGGAACACTGAAGCTTTCTTT. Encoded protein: CASSMQRNTEAFF.

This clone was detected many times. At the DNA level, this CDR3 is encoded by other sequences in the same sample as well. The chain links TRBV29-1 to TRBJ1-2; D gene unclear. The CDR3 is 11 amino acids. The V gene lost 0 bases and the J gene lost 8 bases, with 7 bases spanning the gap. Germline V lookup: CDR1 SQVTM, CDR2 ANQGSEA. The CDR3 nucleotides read TGCAGCGTTGAAGAACTTATAGGCTACACCTTC. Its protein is CSVEELIGYTF.

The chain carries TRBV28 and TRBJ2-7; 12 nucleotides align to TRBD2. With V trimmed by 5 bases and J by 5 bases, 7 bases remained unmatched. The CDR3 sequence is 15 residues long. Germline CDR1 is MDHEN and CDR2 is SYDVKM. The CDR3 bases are TGTGCCAGCAGTCTAACTAGCGGGGGGAGAAACGAGCAGTACTTC. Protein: CASSLTSGGRNEQYF.

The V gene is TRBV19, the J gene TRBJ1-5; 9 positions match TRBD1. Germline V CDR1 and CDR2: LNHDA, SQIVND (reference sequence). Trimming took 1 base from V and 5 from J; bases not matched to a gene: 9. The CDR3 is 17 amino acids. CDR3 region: CASSIGTDRGGYQPQHF. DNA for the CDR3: TGTGCCAGTAGTATAGGTACGGACAGGGGAGGGTATCAGCCCCAGCATTTT.